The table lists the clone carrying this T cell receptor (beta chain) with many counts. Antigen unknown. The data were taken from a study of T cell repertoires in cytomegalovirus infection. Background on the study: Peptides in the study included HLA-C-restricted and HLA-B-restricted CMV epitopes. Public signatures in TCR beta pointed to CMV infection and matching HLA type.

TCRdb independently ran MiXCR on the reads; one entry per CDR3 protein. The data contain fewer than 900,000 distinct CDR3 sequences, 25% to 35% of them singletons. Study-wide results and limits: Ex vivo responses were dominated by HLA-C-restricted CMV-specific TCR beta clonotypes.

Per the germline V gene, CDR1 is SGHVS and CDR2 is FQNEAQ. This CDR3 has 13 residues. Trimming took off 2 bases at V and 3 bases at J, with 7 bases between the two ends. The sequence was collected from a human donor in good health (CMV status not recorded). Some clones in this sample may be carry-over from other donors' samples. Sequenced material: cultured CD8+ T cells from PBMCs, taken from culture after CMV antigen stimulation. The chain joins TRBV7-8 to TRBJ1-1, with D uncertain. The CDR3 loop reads CASSLFLDTEAFF. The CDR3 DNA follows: TGTGCCAGCAGCTTATTTTTGGACACTGAAGCTTTCTTT.